Described below is a single T cell receptor (beta chain) sequence and its context. What it binds is unknown. The data originate from a study of cytomegalovirus exposure and HLA in healthy donors. About the research overall: Early release data held 85 million or so unique TCRs from HLA-typed donors. Study outcomes and limitations: In a later analysis, V- and J-gene trimming of beta chains associated with a DCLRE1C missense variant, replicated independently. The Asian-associated ancestry cluster reportedly had fewer N-insertions than the approximately 700-donor mean in a later analysis.

PCR used 60 Vbeta primers and 13 Jbeta primers. Generated by immunoSEQ multiplex PCR, the TCRdb table keeps only in-frame clones and is missing some. Counted here are under 100,000 clones, roughly four fifths occurring once; the ten biggest clones make up 7% to 9%. Specimen: PBMCs. This receptor was identified in a human donor in good health.

In nucleotides, the CDR3 is TGCGCCAGCAGCTCTGGACAGGCCCAGAACACTGAAGCTTTCTTT. This gives the protein CASSSGQAQNTEAFF. The genes are TRBV5-1 and TRBJ1-1; 7 bases line up with TRBD1. Germline-derived CDR1 and CDR2 are SGHRS and YFSETQ. The CDR3 spans 15 residues. V dropped 3 bases and J dropped 1; count of bases not matched to a gene: 6.